The entry below describes one T cell receptor (beta chain). Its antigen is undetermined. This record belongs to a study of Ad26.COV2.S vaccination and SARS-CoV-2 variants. Study as a whole: Dosing was one shot or two shots 56 days apart. Study-level results: Responses of spike-specific T cells (both CD8+ and CD4+) reportedly showed substantial breadth after vaccination.

This sample's treatment: around 19 received Ad26.COV2.S at low or high dose, single or two shots; a few received placebo; per-sample allocation not given. Samples were taken on day 63 after the first vaccine or placebo injection. Participants' vaccine, an Ad26 vector, delivered Wuhan-strain SARS-CoV-2 spike. Some clones are missing from TCRdb's copy, which holds only in-frame ones; the method was immunoSEQ multiplex PCR. The sample includes 440,000 or so clones, approximately 90% of them seen just once. The specimen was peripheral blood, collected in a trial of Ad26.COV2.S vaccine versus placebo. The source of this sequence is a person between 18 and 65 years old who received the Ad26.COV2.S COVID-19 vaccine or a placebo.

CDR3 region: CASSYYPPPSGVPNEQFF. Written as DNA, the CDR3 is TGTGCCAGCAGTTACTATCCGCCGCCTAGCGGGGTTCCCAATGAGCAGTTCTTC. The chain uses TRBV6-2 or TRBV6-3 and TRBJ2-1, with 9 bases aligning to TRBD2. The V and J ends lost 1 base and 6 bases, in that order; junction bases with no gene match: 13. CDR3 size: 18 residues. Germline V CDR1 and CDR2: MNHEY, SVGEGT.